This T cell receptor beta chain derives from a study of patients and donors after allogeneic stem cell transplantation. Trimming cost V 6 bases and J 10 bases, with 12 bases left between them. This CDR3 is 11 amino acids long. CDR1 and CDR2 from the germline V gene are MNHEY and SVGAGI. This clonotype was detected many times. Each CDR3 protein gets one entry after TCRdb re-called the RT-PCR reads with MiXCR. The table lists roughly 960,000 distinct CDR3 sequences, roughly 18% of them singletons. Source material: blood, either unsorted or a sorted T cell fraction (not recorded which). The chain joins TRBV6-5 to TRBJ1-2; D is unclear. The source of this sequence is a human donor who was either an allogeneic HSCT recipient or a stem cell or donor lymphocyte infusion donor (not recorded which). It is not recorded whose cells these are; they may come from a transplant donor. CDR3 in amino acids: CASSRNSLYTF. The CDR3 DNA sequence: TGTGCCAGCAGCCGGAATTCACTCTACACCTTC.